This T cell receptor (beta chain) was captured by sequencing in a study of shared clonotypes between healthy human individuals. On the study more broadly: Donors had three CD4 naive, three CD4 memory, two CD8 naive and one CD8 memory plate apiece.

The repertoire was sequenced with immunoSEQ multiplex PCR; TCRdb's copy has only in-frame clones and lacks some. The data contain 2 million to 2.5 million clones, 92% of them singletons. V was shortened by 2 bases and J by 8 bases, with 28 bases between the two germline ends. Germline CDR1 KGHSH, CDR2 LQKENI. This CDR3 contains 19 residues. Free of recent acute infections or vaccinations, the donors were healthy HIV-negative adults. The study separated CD4+ cells into CD45RA+ naive and CD45RA-negative memory subsets. This chain joins TRBV18 and TRBJ2-1, with D perhaps assigned TRBD1 or TRBD2 (6 bases each). The sample comprised naive CD4+ T cells from PBMCs. Documented subset: CD45RA+ positively selected. This clonotype was sampled from a man in his late teens or twenties in good health. Some clones in this sample may be carry-over from other donors' samples. DNA of the CDR3: TGTGCCAGCTCACCAAACCCCGCGAGCGGGCTCTCCCAGGGGCATGAGCAGTTCTTC. It specifies CASSPNPASGLSQGHEQFF.